The rows below give T cell receptor beta chains drawn from one sample of a study of T cell repertoires in cytomegalovirus infection. MiXCR, run by TCRdb on the reads, gives a single entry per CDR3 protein. This table has fewer than 250,000 distinct CDR3 sequences, under 25% appearing once. The sample was CD8+ T cells from PBMCs. These receptors all come from a human donor in good health (CMV status not recorded). Some clones in this sample may be carry-over from other donors' samples. CDR3s include the opening cysteine and the closing phenylalanine or tryptophan. The D gene is left open where the match is weak. Some rows mark clone size as missing; the rest say once, few, many or name a class of expanded clone.

j_call,d_call,v_call,clone_size,cdr3_nt,cdr3_aa
TRBJ2-3,TRBD1,TRBV7-6,once,TGTGCCAGCCCGAGGGACAGTGCGGCGGCAGATACGCAGTATTTT,CASPRDSAAADTQYF
TRBJ2-5,TRBD2,TRBV2,NA,TGTGCCAGCAGTGAGGGGACTAGCGGCCAAGAGACCCAGTACTTC,CASSEGTSGQETQYF
TRBJ1-1,NA,TRBV20-1,many,TGCAGTGCTAGAGATCCGGGCAGGGTGAACACTGAAGCTTTCTTT,CSARDPGRVNTEAFF
TRBJ2-1,NA,TRBV7-9,few,TGTGCCAGCAGCCTCGTCCCTAGCAGATACAATGAGCAGTTCTTC,CASSLVPSRYNEQFF
TRBJ1-1,TRBD1,TRBV7-9,many,TGTGCCTCCAAAGGACAGGGGGCGCCGAGGACTGAAGCTTTCTTT,CASKGQGAPRTEAFF
TRBJ2-7,TRBD2,TRBV28,NA,TGTGCCAGCAGTCCGGGCAGTAGGGAGGGGTCCTACGAGCAGTACTTC,CASSPGSREGSYEQYF
TRBJ2-2,NA,TRBV7-9,NA,TGTGCCAGCAGCTTAGATGGGACTGCCCACACCGGGGAGCTGTTTTTT,CASSLDGTAHTGELFF
TRBJ1-2,NA,TRBV7-6,many,TGTGCCAGCAGCTTAGATCTCCGAGAAGTAGACACGCGGGGCTACACCTTC,CASSLDLREVDTRGYTF
TRBJ1-5,NA,TRBV5-6,few,TGTGCCAGCAGCTTGGAGGGTATGGGCAATCAGCCCCAGCATTTT,CASSLEGMGNQPQHF
TRBJ1-2,TRBD1,TRBV7-2,many,TGTGCCAGCAGCCTCCTAACAGGGGGGGAAGGTACTAACTATGGCTACACCTTC,CASSLLTGGEGTNYGYTF
TRBJ2-7,NA,TRBV7-9,NA,TGTGCCAGCAGCTTATCGGAGGGGGGAACCTACGAGCAGTACTTC,CASSLSEGGTYEQYF
TRBJ2-1,NA,TRBV12-3/TRBV12-4,NA,TGTGCCAGCAGTTTTGGGGAACTCTTGGATGAGCAGTTCTTC,CASSFGELLDEQFF
TRBJ2-7,TRBD1,TRBV9,NA,TGTGCCAGCAGTATTACAGGGGGCTCCGAGCAGTACTTC,CASSITGGSEQYF
TRBJ2-5,TRBD1,TRBV28,NA,TGTGCCAGCAGCGCGGGACAGGGGAATCCAGAGACCCAGTACTTC,CASSAGQGNPETQYF
TRBJ2-7,TRBD1,TRBV7-9,many,TGTGCCAGCAGCTTAGACTGGGGACAGTGGGCCTACGAGCAGTACTTC,CASSLDWGQWAYEQYF
TRBJ2-3,TRBD2,TRBV20-1,many,TGCAGTGCTAGCGGGACTAGCGGGGTGGATACGCAGTATTTT,CSASGTSGVDTQYF
TRBJ1-2,NA,TRBV2,NA,TGTGTCGTCCAGGTCCCTCTACCATATAACCGCTACACCTTC,CVVQVPLPYNRYTF
TRBJ2-4,TRBD1,TRBV5-4,NA,TGTGCCAGCAGCCGGGACAGGGGTTACATTCAGTACTTC,CASSRDRGYIQYF
TRBJ2-3,TRBD1,TRBV6-1,NA,TGTGCCAGCAGTACAGGGGGCTTACTCACAGATACGCAGTATTTT,CASSTGGLLTDTQYF
TRBJ1-3,NA,TRBV28,NA,TGTGCCAGCAGTTTCGGGCGGGATGGAAACACCATATATTTT,CASSFGRDGNTIYF
TRBJ2-5,TRBD2,TRBV20-1,many,TGCAGTGCTAGAGATGGGTCTAGCGGGAAAGAGACCCAGTACTTC,CSARDGSSGKETQYF
TRBJ2-1,TRBD1,TRBV9,few,TGTGCCAGCAGCCTCGGACAGGGATCCAACAATGAGCAGTTCTTC,CASSLGQGSNNEQFF
TRBJ2-7,TRBD1,TRBV5-1,NA,TGCGCCAGCAGCTACGGGACAGGGGAAGAGCAGTACTTC,CASSYGTGEEQYF
TRBJ2-7,TRBD1,TRBV6-1,few,TGTGCCAGCAGTTACAGGGGCGGCTACGAGCAGTACTTC,CASSYRGGYEQYF
TRBJ1-2,TRBD1,TRBV28,many,TGTGCCAGCAGTATAGGACAGGGGGGTAGGGGCTACACCTTC,CASSIGQGGRGYTF
TRBJ1-4,NA,TRBV12-3/TRBV12-4,NA,TGTGCCAGCAGTTTAGGACAGTCTAATGAAAAACTGTTTTTT,CASSLGQSNEKLFF
TRBJ2-3,NA,TRBV11-2,NA,TGTGCCAGCAGCCCCACATTCCCTCCGGGCACAGATACGCAGTATTTT,CASSPTFPPGTDTQYF
TRBJ2-1,NA,TRBV7-6,many,TGTGCCAGCAGCTTAGCGGGAGACAATGAGCAGTTCTTC,CASSLAGDNEQFF
TRBJ1-1,NA,TRBV12-3/TRBV12-4,many,TGTGCCAGCAGTTTCGGGGGGGCTGAAGCTTTCTTT,CASSFGGAEAFF
TRBJ1-1,NA,TRBV11-1,NA,TGTGCCAGCAAACAGAGCACTGAAGCTTTCTTT,CASKQSTEAFF
TRBJ2-3,TRBD2,TRBV12-3/TRBV12-4,few,TGTGCCAGCAGCCCCAGCGGGGGTAGCACAGATACGCAGTATTTT,CASSPSGGSTDTQYF
TRBJ2-5,NA,TRBV12-3/TRBV12-4,NA,TGTGCCAGCAACCTTGTAGGGCCCCAAGAGACCCAGTACTTC,CASNLVGPQETQYF
TRBJ1-4,NA,TRBV14,few,TGTGCCAGCAGCCTGACGGGGAATAATGAAAAACTGTTTTTT,CASSLTGNNEKLFF
TRBJ1-1,NA,TRBV19,NA,TGTGCCAGCACAAACAGGGCCTACACTGAAGCTTTCTTT,CASTNRAYTEAFF
TRBJ2-1,NA,TRBV6-8,NA,TGTGCCAGCAGCCCGGGGGTCCCATCCTACAATGAGCAGTTCTTC,CASSPGVPSYNEQFF
TRBJ2-1,NA,TRBV29-1,NA,TGCAGCGTCGCCGGACAGAGCTCCTACAATGAGCAGTTCTTC,CSVAGQSSYNEQFF